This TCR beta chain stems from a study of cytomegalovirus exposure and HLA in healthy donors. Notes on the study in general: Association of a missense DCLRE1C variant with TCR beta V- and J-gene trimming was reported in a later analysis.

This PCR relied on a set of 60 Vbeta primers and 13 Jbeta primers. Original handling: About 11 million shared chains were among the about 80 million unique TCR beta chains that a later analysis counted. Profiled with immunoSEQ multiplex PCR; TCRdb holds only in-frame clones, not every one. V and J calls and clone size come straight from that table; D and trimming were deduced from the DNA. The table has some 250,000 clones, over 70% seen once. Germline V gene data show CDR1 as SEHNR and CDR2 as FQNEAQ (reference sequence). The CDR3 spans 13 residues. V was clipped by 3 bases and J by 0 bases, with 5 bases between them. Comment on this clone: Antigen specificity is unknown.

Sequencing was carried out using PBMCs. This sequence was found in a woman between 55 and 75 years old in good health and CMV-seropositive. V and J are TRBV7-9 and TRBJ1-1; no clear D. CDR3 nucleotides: TGTGCCAGCAGCTTGGAGGTGAACACTGAAGCTTTCTTT. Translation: CASSLEVNTEAFF. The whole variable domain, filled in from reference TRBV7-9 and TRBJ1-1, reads DTGVSQNPRHKITKRGQNVTFRCDPISEHNRLYWYRQTLGQGPEFLTYFQNEAQLEKSRLLSDRFSAERPKGSFSTLEIQRTEQGDSAMYLCASSLEVNTEAFFGQGTRLTVV.